Here is one TCR beta chain with its context. Its antigen remains unidentified. The sample originates from a study of T-cell memory formation after mild COVID-19. Whole-study results and caveats: Pre-infection memory harbored some responding clones, suggesting cross-reactive memory joined. A balance of CD4 and CD8 characterized clones contracting day 15 to 85, whereas later expanders leaned CD4+.

CDR3 length: 19 residues. Losses at the gene ends were 5 bases for V and 0 bases for J; bases not matched to a gene: 17. Germline CDR1 is SEHNR and CDR2 is FQNEAQ (reference sequence). Constant-segment-primed 5'RACE gave TCR alpha and TCR beta cDNA libraries with sample barcodes and UMIs. TCRdb re-derived calls from the 5' RACE reads in MiXCR, one entry per CDR3 protein. The sample carries under 250,000 distinct CDR3 sequences, roughly 27% recorded once. Sequenced material: PBMCs or a T cell subset sorted from them (not recorded which). The chain is built from TRBV7-9 and TRBJ2-3; 7 nucleotides agree with TRBD1. The source of this sequence is an adult woman who had mild COVID-19 (a few samples of this study predate the infection). Cell type and time point are not known. This chain's CDR3 is CASSRYGIFGTVSTDTQYF. The CDR3 coding sequence is TGTGCCAGCAGCCGGTACGGAATCTTCGGGACAGTTAGCACAGATACGCAGTATTTT.